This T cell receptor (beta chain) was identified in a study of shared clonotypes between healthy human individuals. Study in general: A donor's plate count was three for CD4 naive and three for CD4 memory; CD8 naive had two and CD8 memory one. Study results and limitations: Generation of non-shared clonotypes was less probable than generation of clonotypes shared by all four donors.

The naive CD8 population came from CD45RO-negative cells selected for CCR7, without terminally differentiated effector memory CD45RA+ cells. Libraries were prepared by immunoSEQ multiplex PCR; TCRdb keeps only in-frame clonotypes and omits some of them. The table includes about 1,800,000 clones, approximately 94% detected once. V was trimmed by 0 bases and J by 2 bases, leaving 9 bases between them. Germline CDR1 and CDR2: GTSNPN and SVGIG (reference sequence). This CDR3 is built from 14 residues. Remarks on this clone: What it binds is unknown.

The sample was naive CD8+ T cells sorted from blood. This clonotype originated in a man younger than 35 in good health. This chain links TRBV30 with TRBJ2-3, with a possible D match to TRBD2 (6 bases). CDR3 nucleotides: TGTGCCTGGAGTGTAGCGGGTAACACAGATACGCAGTATTTT. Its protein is CAWSVAGNTDTQYF.